This is a list of T cell receptor beta chains from one sample in a study of PD-1 blockade in classical Hodgkin lymphoma. Some clones are missing from TCRdb's copy, which holds only in-frame ones; the method was immunoSEQ multiplex PCR. The repertoire includes 40,000 to 65,000 clones, about 89% of them detected once, and about 6.7% sits in the top ten. The sequenced sample was peripheral blood mononuclear cells (PBMCs), obtained before the fourth cycle of nivolumab. The source is a human donor with classical Hodgkin lymphoma. Both conserved end residues are part of each CDR3. The D gene is left open where the match is weak. Not every row has a clone size; where given, it reads once, few, many or a size class.

v_call: TRBV5-6; clone_size: .; d_call: .; j_call: TRBJ1-3; cdr3_nt: TGTGCCAGCAGCTTGTTGGGGGGGAGCTCTGGAAACACCATATATTTT; cdr3_aa: CASSLLGGSSGNTIYF
v_call: TRBV21-1; clone_size: few; d_call: .; j_call: TRBJ1-4; cdr3_nt: TGTGCCAGCAGCAACGACGGGGGGCCCCCTGCAACTAATGAAAAACTGTTTTTT; cdr3_aa: CASSNDGGPPATNEKLFF
v_call: TRBV28; clone_size: .; d_call: TRBD2; j_call: TRBJ2-3; cdr3_nt: TGTGCCAGCAACCCGCGGGAGGACGAAGGAGATACGCAGTATTTT; cdr3_aa: CASNPREDEGDTQYF
v_call: TRBV4-2; clone_size: once; d_call: TRBD1; j_call: TRBJ1-2; cdr3_nt: TGTGCCAGCAGCCTAGGGGGGACAGGAAACTATGGCTACACCTTC; cdr3_aa: CASSLGGTGNYGYTF
v_call: TRBV28; clone_size: .; d_call: TRBD1; j_call: TRBJ2-3; cdr3_nt: TGTGCCAGCAGGTCGACAGGGGACGGGACAGATACGCAGTATTTT; cdr3_aa: CASRSTGDGTDTQYF
v_call: TRBV11-2; clone_size: .; d_call: .; j_call: TRBJ1-3; cdr3_nt: TGTGCCAGCAGCGAACAGATGAACTCTGGAAACACCATATATTTT; cdr3_aa: CASSEQMNSGNTIYF
v_call: TRBV5-6; clone_size: .; d_call: TRBD2; j_call: TRBJ2-1; cdr3_nt: TGTGCCAGCAGCCCAGCGGGGTACTTCAGAGAGCAGTTCTTC; cdr3_aa: CASSPAGYFREQFF
v_call: TRBV27; clone_size: .; d_call: .; j_call: TRBJ1-4; cdr3_nt: TGTGCCAGCAGCCGACTCCCGGCTTTAGAATATGAAAAACTGTTTTTT; cdr3_aa: CASSRLPALEYEKLFF
v_call: TRBV14; clone_size: .; d_call: .; j_call: TRBJ2-1; cdr3_nt: TGTGCCAGCAGCCAAGTCGGGCGGGTGGGGAATGAGCAGTTCTTC; cdr3_aa: CASSQVGRVGNEQFF
v_call: TRBV28; clone_size: .; d_call: TRBD1; j_call: TRBJ1-5; cdr3_nt: TGTGCCAGCAGGGGGGACAGGAGTAGCAATCAGCCCCAGCATTTT; cdr3_aa: CASRGDRSSNQPQHF
v_call: TRBV19; clone_size: .; d_call: TRBD2; j_call: TRBJ2-7; cdr3_nt: TGTGCCAGTAGCATAGCGGGAGGGCCTAACGAGCAGTACTTC; cdr3_aa: CASSIAGGPNEQYF
v_call: TRBV28; clone_size: .; d_call: .; j_call: TRBJ1-6; cdr3_nt: TGTGCCAGCAGTCCCTCGTTAAGTAGTTCACCCCTCCACTTT; cdr3_aa: CASSPSLSSSPLHF
v_call: TRBV5-1; clone_size: .; d_call: TRBD2; j_call: TRBJ2-1; cdr3_nt: TGCGCCAGCAGCTTGTCCTTAGCGGGAGAGCAGTTCTTC; cdr3_aa: CASSLSLAGEQFF
v_call: TRBV5-6; clone_size: .; d_call: .; j_call: TRBJ1-1; cdr3_nt: TGTGCCAGCAGCTTCGAGGGTTGGACTGAAGCTTTCTTT; cdr3_aa: CASSFEGWTEAFF
v_call: TRBV5-5; clone_size: .; d_call: .; j_call: TRBJ1-1; cdr3_nt: TGTGCCAGCAGCTTGGTTGGGGGCTCGAACACTGAAGCTTTCTTT; cdr3_aa: CASSLVGGSNTEAFF
v_call: TRBV5-1; clone_size: few; d_call: .; j_call: TRBJ2-6; cdr3_nt: TGCGCCAGCAGCGGAAGACAGGGAGGTGGGGCCAACGTCCTGACTTTC; cdr3_aa: CASSGRQGGGANVLTF
v_call: TRBV7-2; clone_size: .; d_call: TRBD1; j_call: TRBJ1-2; cdr3_nt: TGTGCCAGCAGCCCCCGACAGGGTGAGAACTATGGCTACACCTTC; cdr3_aa: CASSPRQGENYGYTF
v_call: TRBV25-1; clone_size: .; d_call: TRBD1; j_call: TRBJ2-5; cdr3_nt: TGTGCCAGCAGTGAATGGCGGACAGGGGACGAGACCCAGTACTTC; cdr3_aa: CASSEWRTGDETQYF
v_call: TRBV19; clone_size: few; d_call: .; j_call: TRBJ2-1; cdr3_nt: TGTGCCAGTACACAGGGAGGTGGTCGGCGGAATGAGCAGTTCTTC; cdr3_aa: CASTQGGGRRNEQFF
v_call: TRBV15; clone_size: .; d_call: .; j_call: TRBJ2-7; cdr3_nt: TGTGCCACCAGCAGCGGGAGTGCCTACGAGCAGTACTTC; cdr3_aa: CATSSGSAYEQYF
v_call: TRBV6-6; clone_size: .; d_call: .; j_call: TRBJ2-5; cdr3_nt: TGTGCCAGCAGTTACGCGCAGTCCCAAGAGACCCAGTACTTC; cdr3_aa: CASSYAQSQETQYF
v_call: TRBV19; clone_size: .; d_call: .; j_call: TRBJ1-3; cdr3_nt: TGTGCCAGTAGTATAAGCGCAGTCAGTACTGGAAACACCATATATTTT; cdr3_aa: CASSISAVSTGNTIYF
v_call: TRBV18; clone_size: .; d_call: TRBD2; j_call: TRBJ2-3; cdr3_nt: TGTGCCAGCTCACCAGTGGGACTAGCGGGGGGCCGTGGAGATACGCAGTATTTT; cdr3_aa: CASSPVGLAGGRGDTQYF
v_call: TRBV5-1; clone_size: .; d_call: TRBD1; j_call: TRBJ1-2; cdr3_nt: TGCGCCAGCAGCTCCGGGACAGTTGCATATGGCTACACCTTC; cdr3_aa: CASSSGTVAYGYTF
v_call: TRBV4-1; clone_size: .; d_call: .; j_call: TRBJ2-1; cdr3_nt: TGCGCCAGCAGCCAAGAGGGGGCTTTCTACAATGAGCAGTTCTTC; cdr3_aa: CASSQEGAFYNEQFF
v_call: TRBV19; clone_size: .; d_call: .; j_call: TRBJ2-1; cdr3_nt: TGTGCCAGTAGTATAGCCCCCCAAAGCTCCTACAATGAGCAGTTCTTC; cdr3_aa: CASSIAPQSSYNEQFF
v_call: TRBV27; clone_size: .; d_call: TRBD2; j_call: TRBJ2-3; cdr3_nt: TGTGCCAGCAGTTTATCGGGGGACTACACAGATACGCAGTATTTT; cdr3_aa: CASSLSGDYTDTQYF
v_call: TRBV19; clone_size: .; d_call: .; j_call: TRBJ2-7; cdr3_nt: TGTGCCAGTAGTATAGCGGGGGCCTACGAGCAGTACTTC; cdr3_aa: CASSIAGAYEQYF
v_call: TRBV2; clone_size: .; d_call: .; j_call: TRBJ2-7; cdr3_nt: TGTGCCAGCAGTGACTCCTACGAGCAGTACTTC; cdr3_aa: CASSDSYEQYF
v_call: TRBV28; clone_size: .; d_call: .; j_call: TRBJ1-5; cdr3_nt: TGTGCCAGCAGTTTCTCAAGTCAGCCCCAGCATTTT; cdr3_aa: CASSFSSQPQHF
v_call: TRBV6-5; clone_size: once; d_call: TRBD2; j_call: TRBJ2-2; cdr3_nt: TGTGCCAGCAGGGGGACTAGCGGGGCCGGGGAGCTGTTTTTT; cdr3_aa: CASRGTSGAGELFF
v_call: TRBV10-1; clone_size: .; d_call: .; j_call: TRBJ1-4; cdr3_nt: TGCGCCAGCAGACCAGGGGCCGGTGAAAAACTGTTTTTT; cdr3_aa: CASRPGAGEKLFF
v_call: TRBV18; clone_size: once; d_call: .; j_call: TRBJ1-2; cdr3_nt: TGTGCCAGCTCACGGGACACTCCTACAAAAAACTATGGCTACACCTTC; cdr3_aa: CASSRDTPTKNYGYTF
v_call: TRBV15; clone_size: few; d_call: .; j_call: TRBJ2-1; cdr3_nt: TGTGCCACCAGCAGGGGGGACGCTGACAATGAGCAGTTCTTC; cdr3_aa: CATSRGDADNEQFF
v_call: TRBV11-1; clone_size: .; d_call: TRBD2; j_call: TRBJ2-3; cdr3_nt: TGTGCCAGCAGCTTAGAACGGCGGACTAGTCAAGAGTATTTT; cdr3_aa: CASSLERRTSQEYF
v_call: TRBV28; clone_size: .; d_call: .; j_call: TRBJ2-6; cdr3_nt: TGTGCCAGCAGTGTAGAGCAGGGTAGTCCAGGGGCCAACGTCCTGACTTTC; cdr3_aa: CASSVEQGSPGANVLTF
v_call: TRBV29-1; clone_size: .; d_call: .; j_call: TRBJ2-3; cdr3_nt: TGCAGCGTTTTCGGCCCGCCCAGGTCAGATACGCAGTATTTT; cdr3_aa: CSVFGPPRSDTQYF
v_call: TRBV7-8; clone_size: .; d_call: TRBD2; j_call: TRBJ2-1; cdr3_nt: TGTGCCAGCAGCTTAGGGACTAGCGGGAGCCTCAATGAGCAGTTCTTC; cdr3_aa: CASSLGTSGSLNEQFF
v_call: TRBV9; clone_size: .; d_call: .; j_call: TRBJ1-4; cdr3_nt: TGTGCCAGCAGCGTACTCGTCTCTGGGGAAAAACTGTTTTTT; cdr3_aa: CASSVLVSGEKLFF
v_call: TRBV5-6; clone_size: .; d_call: TRBD1; j_call: TRBJ1-2; cdr3_nt: TGTGCCAGCAGCTTTGGAGACAGGGGCTATGGCTACACCTTC; cdr3_aa: CASSFGDRGYGYTF
v_call: TRBV11-1; clone_size: .; d_call: .; j_call: TRBJ1-1; cdr3_nt: TGTGCCAGCAGGCTGGTAATGAACACTGAAGCTTTCTTT; cdr3_aa: CASRLVMNTEAFF
v_call: TRBV28; clone_size: .; d_call: TRBD1; j_call: TRBJ1-2; cdr3_nt: TGTGCCAGCAGACAGCGGACAGGGGGATATTTATACGGCTACACCTTC; cdr3_aa: CASRQRTGGYLYGYTF
v_call: TRBV6-1; clone_size: .; d_call: .; j_call: TRBJ1-2; cdr3_nt: TGTGCCAGCAGGGGGGACTATGGCTACACCTTC; cdr3_aa: CASRGDYGYTF
v_call: TRBV9; clone_size: .; d_call: TRBD1; j_call: TRBJ1-5; cdr3_nt: TGTGCCAGCAGCGTAGCAGGGGGCTCTCAGCCCCAGCATTTT; cdr3_aa: CASSVAGGSQPQHF
v_call: TRBV29-1; clone_size: few; d_call: .; j_call: TRBJ2-1; cdr3_nt: TGCAGCGTTTCCCTTGAAGCGGGCAATGAGCAGTTCTTC; cdr3_aa: CSVSLEAGNEQFF
v_call: TRBV11-3; clone_size: medium-sized; d_call: TRBD1; j_call: TRBJ1-3; cdr3_nt: TGTGCCAGCAGCCCCGGACAGGGCCCTGGAAACACCATATATTTT; cdr3_aa: CASSPGQGPGNTIYF
v_call: TRBV2; clone_size: .; d_call: .; j_call: TRBJ1-2; cdr3_nt: TGTGCCACCCAGGATTCGGCCTATGGCTACACCTTC; cdr3_aa: CATQDSAYGYTF
v_call: TRBV7-6; clone_size: .; d_call: .; j_call: TRBJ2-5; cdr3_nt: TGTGCCAGCAGCCCTCGGGTCCGGGGGGCACAAGAGACCCAGTACTTC; cdr3_aa: CASSPRVRGAQETQYF
v_call: TRBV15; clone_size: .; d_call: .; j_call: TRBJ1-4; cdr3_nt: TGTGCCACCAGCAGGGCTAATGAAAAACTGTTTTTT; cdr3_aa: CATSRANEKLFF
v_call: TRBV11-2; clone_size: .; d_call: .; j_call: TRBJ2-2; cdr3_nt: TGTGCCAGCAGCCCCCGGAGGGGGAACACCGGGGAGCTGTTTTTT; cdr3_aa: CASSPRRGNTGELFF
v_call: TRBV20-1; clone_size: few; d_call: .; j_call: TRBJ1-1; cdr3_nt: TGCAGTGCTCTGAACACTGAAGCTTTCTTT; cdr3_aa: CSALNTEAFF
v_call: TRBV5-6; clone_size: .; d_call: TRBD1; j_call: TRBJ1-4; cdr3_nt: TGTGCCAGCAGCTCCCCGGGACAGGGTACAACTAATGAAAAACTGTTTTTT; cdr3_aa: CASSSPGQGTTNEKLFF
v_call: TRBV7-2; clone_size: .; d_call: TRBD2; j_call: TRBJ2-3; cdr3_nt: TGTGCCAGCAGCTTATTGGGACTAGCGGTCCCCTTCACAGATACGCAGTATTTT; cdr3_aa: CASSLLGLAVPFTDTQYF